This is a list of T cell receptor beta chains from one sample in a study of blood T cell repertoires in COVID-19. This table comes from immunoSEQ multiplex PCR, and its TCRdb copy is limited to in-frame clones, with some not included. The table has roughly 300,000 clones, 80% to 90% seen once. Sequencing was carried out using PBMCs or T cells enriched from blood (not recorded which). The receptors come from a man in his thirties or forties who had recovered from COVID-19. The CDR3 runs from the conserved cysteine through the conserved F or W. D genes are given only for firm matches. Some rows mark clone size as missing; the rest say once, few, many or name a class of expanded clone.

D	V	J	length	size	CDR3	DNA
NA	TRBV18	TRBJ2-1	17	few	CASSPPVSSGRYNEQFF	TGTGCCAGCTCACCACCGGTATCAAGCGGGCGATACAATGAGCAGTTCTTC
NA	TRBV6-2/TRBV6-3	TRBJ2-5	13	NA	CASSRREAETQYF	TGTGCCAGCAGTCGGAGGGAGGCCGAGACCCAGTACTTC
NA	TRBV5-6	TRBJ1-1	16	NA	CASSLTPQSMNTEAFF	TGTGCCAGCAGCTTAACCCCACAGAGCATGAACACTGAAGCTTTCTTT
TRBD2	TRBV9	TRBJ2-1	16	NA	CASSTRGLAGHNEQFF	TGTGCCAGCAGCACCCGAGGACTAGCGGGGCACAATGAGCAGTTCTTC
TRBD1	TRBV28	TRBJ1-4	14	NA	CATKPGQGGRKLFF	TGTGCCACGAAGCCGGGACAGGGCGGGAGAAAACTGTTTTTT
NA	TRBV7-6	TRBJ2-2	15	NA	CASSLFLRGNGELFF	TGTGCCAGCAGCTTATTTTTAAGGGGAAACGGGGAGCTGTTTTTT
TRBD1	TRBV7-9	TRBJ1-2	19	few	CASSLGRKQGAKENYGYTF	TGTGCCAGCAGCTTAGGGAGGAAACAGGGGGCAAAGGAGAACTATGGCTACACCTTC
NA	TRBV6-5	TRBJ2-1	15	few	CASTLTSPSWNEQFF	TGTGCCAGCACCCTGACATCCCCAAGTTGGAATGAGCAGTTCTTC
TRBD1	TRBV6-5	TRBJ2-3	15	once	CASSGQGAFTDTQYF	TGTGCCAGCAGCGGACAGGGGGCGTTCACAGATACGCAGTATTTT
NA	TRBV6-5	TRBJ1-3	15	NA	CASSLGAVSGNTIYF	TGTGCCAGCAGTCTTGGGGCCGTCTCTGGAAACACCATATATTTT
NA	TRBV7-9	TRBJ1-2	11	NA	CASSLVSQYTF	TGTGCCAGCAGCTTAGTATCCCAGTACACCTTC
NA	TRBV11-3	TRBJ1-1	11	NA	CASSLGSEAFF	TGTGCCAGCAGCTTGGGGAGTGAAGCTTTCTTT
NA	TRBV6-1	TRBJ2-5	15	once	CASSDGGQKRETQYF	TGTGCCAGCAGTGATGGGGGACAAAAACGAGAGACCCAGTACTTC
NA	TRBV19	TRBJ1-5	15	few	CASSIGRVMNQPQHF	TGTGCCAGTAGTATAGGCAGGGTAATGAATCAGCCCCAGCATTTT
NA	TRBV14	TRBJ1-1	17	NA	CASSHECGGLGFTEAFF	TGTGCCAGCAGCCACGAGTGTGGGGGGTTAGGTTTCACTGAAGCTTTCTTT
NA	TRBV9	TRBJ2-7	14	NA	CASSVKHLSYEQYF	TGTGCCAGCAGCGTAAAGCACCTCTCCTACGAGCAGTACTTC
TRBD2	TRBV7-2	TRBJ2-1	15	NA	CASSIGLALVNEQFF	TGTGCCAGCAGCATCGGACTAGCGCTGGTCAATGAGCAGTTCTTC
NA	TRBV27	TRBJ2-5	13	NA	CASSSPREETQYF	TGTGCCAGCAGTTCACCCCGCGAAGAGACCCAGTACTTC
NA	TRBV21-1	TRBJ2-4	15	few	CASSDPGTNKNIQYF	TGTGCCAGCAGCGACCCCGGGACTAACAAAAACATTCAGTACTTC
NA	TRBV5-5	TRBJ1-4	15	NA	CASSLVGRVNEKLFF	TGTGCCAGCAGCTTGGTGGGCAGGGTTAATGAAAAACTGTTTTTT
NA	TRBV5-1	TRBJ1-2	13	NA	CASSTPRSSGYTF	TGCGCCAGCAGCACCCCCCGGTCCTCGGGCTACACCTTC
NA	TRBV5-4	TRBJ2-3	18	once	CASSFPLTSCPRWSTQYF	TGTGCCAGCAGCTTCCCCCTGACTAGTTGCCCCAGGTGGTCTACGCAGTATTTT
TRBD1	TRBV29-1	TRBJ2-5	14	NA	CSVETGQGRKTQYF	TGCAGCGTTGAGACCGGACAGGGGAGAAAGACCCAGTACTTC
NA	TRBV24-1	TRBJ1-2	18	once	CATSGMAGRDSGGDGYTF	TGTGCCACCAGTGGGATGGCAGGGAGGGATAGTGGTGGCGATGGCTACACCTTC
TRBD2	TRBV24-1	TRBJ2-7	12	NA	CATRWGGYEQYF	TGTGCCACCAGATGGGGGGGTTACGAGCAGTACTTC
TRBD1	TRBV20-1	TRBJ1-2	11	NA	CSAWTGDGYTF	TGCAGTGCTTGGACAGGGGATGGCTACACCTTC
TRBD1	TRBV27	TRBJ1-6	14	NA	CASRPGDRDSPLHF	TGTGCCAGCAGACCTGGGGACAGGGATTCACCCCTCCACTTT
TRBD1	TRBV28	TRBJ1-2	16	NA	CASSKSGTEYSYGYTF	TGTGCCAGCAGTAAGTCCGGGACAGAGTACTCCTATGGCTACACCTTC
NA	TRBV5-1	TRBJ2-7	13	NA	CASSIGPPLEQYF	TGCGCCAGCAGCATTGGGCCCCCTCTGGAGCAGTACTTC